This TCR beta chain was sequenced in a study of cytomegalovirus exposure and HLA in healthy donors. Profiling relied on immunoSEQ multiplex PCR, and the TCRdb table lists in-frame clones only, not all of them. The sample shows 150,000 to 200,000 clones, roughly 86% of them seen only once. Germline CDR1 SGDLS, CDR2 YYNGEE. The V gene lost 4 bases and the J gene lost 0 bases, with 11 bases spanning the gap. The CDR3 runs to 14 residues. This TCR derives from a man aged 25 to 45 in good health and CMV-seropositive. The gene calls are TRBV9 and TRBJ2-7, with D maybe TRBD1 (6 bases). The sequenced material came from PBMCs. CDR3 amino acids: CASSTGQSSYEQYF. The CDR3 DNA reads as TGTGCCAGCAGCACTGGACAGAGCTCCTACGAGCAGTACTTC.